This note documents a single T cell receptor beta chain sequence. The sample originates from a study of blood T cell repertoires in COVID-19. Profiling relied on immunoSEQ multiplex PCR, and the TCRdb table lists in-frame clones only, not all of them. The sample comprises 300,000 or so clones, approximately 86% of which are singletons, and roughly 4.2% rests with the top ten. V lost 5 bases, J lost 7 bases, and 18 bases lay in between. The CDR3 loop spans 15 amino acids. CDR1 and CDR2 (germline): SGHNT, YYREEE (reference sequence). Individuals drawn from under 30 US areas were roughly 18 to 95 years old.

This clonotype was sampled from a woman aged 40 to 50 with acute COVID-19. Sequenced sample: PBMCs or T cells enriched from blood (not recorded which). The V and J genes are TRBV5-4 and TRBJ1-4, with D tentatively TRBD1 (6 bases). The CDR3 sequence is CASSPGRGASEKLFF. The CDR3 region has the DNA TGTGCCAGCAGTCCGGGGAGGGGGGCCTCTGAAAAACTGTTTTTT.